This TCR beta chain was sequenced for a study of blood T cell repertoires in COVID-19. Overall study: Material from acute and convalescent COVID-19 was sourced from the United States, Italy and Spain.

For recovered donors of Cohort 3, there were two negative PCRs, clearance, or symptom resolution. From germline, CDR1 is LNHDA and CDR2 SQIVND (reference sequence). This CDR3 spans 14 amino acids. J lost 3 bases, V lost 5 bases, and 7 bases had no gene match. The method was immunoSEQ multiplex PCR; TCRdb's version includes in-frame clones alone and lacks a portion of them. The sample holds 310,000 or so clones, around 90% seen once. The sequenced sample consisted of PBMCs or T cells enriched from blood (not recorded which). The chain joins TRBV19 to TRBJ2-7; 7 positions agree with TRBD2. This receptor was identified in a woman aged 25 to 39 who had recovered from COVID-19. In nucleotides, the CDR3 is TGTGCCAGTAGTCCGCGGGGGAGCCTCTACGAGCAGTACTTC. Its protein product is CASSPRGSLYEQYF. Full variable domain (missing parts from reference TRBV19 and TRBJ2-7): DGGITQSPKYLFRKEGQNVTLSCEQNLNHDAMYWYRQDPGQGLRLIYYSQIVNDFQKGDIAEGYSVSREKKESFPLTVTSAQKNPTAFYLCASSPRGSLYEQYFGPGTRLTVT.